This TCR beta chain was captured in a study of CD8+ T cells in alopecia areata. Specified treatment: oral pan-JAK inhibitor, 5-10 mg twice daily. V was cut by 5 bases and J by 3 bases, with 11 bases left in between. The CDR3 is 14 residues long. The germline V gene encodes CDR1 SEHNR and CDR2 FQNEAQ (reference sequence). This clone has more than one count but fewer than ten. Its target is not known. Once RNA had been extracted, it was reverse transcribed into cDNA to act as the sequencing template. This table comes from immunoSEQ multiplex PCR, and its TCRdb copy is limited to in-frame clones, with some not included. The repertoire holds approximately 65,000 clones, around 46% seen once, with around 21% in the top ten. General observations from the study: Unlike in mice, where it was clearer, TCR sharing across patients was less clear, possibly HLA-related.

This sequence originates from a human donor with alopecia areata. This sample comprised CD8+ T cells sorted from blood, obtained between weeks 36 and 40, from a patient treated with tofacitinib. This chain connects TRBV7-9 to TRBJ2-1; either TRBD1 or TRBD2 may supply D (5 bases each). The CDR3 region is CASSPGRLYNEQFF. The CDR3 coding sequence is TGTGCCAGCAGCCCGGGACGGCTCTACAATGAGCAGTTCTTC.